Described below is a single T cell receptor beta chain sequence and its context. Germline CDR1 is SQVTM and CDR2 is ANQGSEA. The CDR3 loop spans 17 amino acids. J lost 0 bases, V lost 6 bases, and 15 bases had no gene match. Sequencing used immunoSEQ multiplex PCR; TCRdb keeps in-frame clones, though not all of them. The table includes about 160,000 clones, about nine tenths detected once. This record belongs to a study of T cell responses to AZD1222 COVID-19 vaccine. Sample: peripheral blood, taken 28 days after the second AZD1222 dose. The chain uses TRBV29-1 and TRBJ1-1; 8 bases line up with TRBD1. This sequence originates from an adult who received the AZD1222 COVID-19 vaccine. The CDR3 sequence: CSVQQRQGRSVNTEAFF. The DNA of the CDR3 is TGCAGCGTACAGCAAAGACAGGGGCGAAGCGTGAACACTGAAGCTTTCTTT.